The clone carrying this TCR beta chain was counted between two and nine times. Its specificity is not known. The data were produced by immunoSEQ multiplex PCR, yet TCRdb's version contains in-frame clones alone and is incomplete. In the table there are some 37,000 clones, 55% to 75% of which are singletons. The length of the CDR3 is 16 residues. Deletions cut 3 bases from V and 3 bases from J, with 15 bases between. The germline CDR1 and CDR2 sequences are SGHDT and YYEEEE. This sample is drawn from a study of radiotherapy plus CTLA-4 blockade in lung cancer. Study-wide findings and caveats: Early clone dynamics of blood T cells, plus interferon-beta, reportedly predicted response best. TCR clones originating in tumors grew in number in blood after radiotherapy plus ipilimumab.

Patients had chemo-refractory metastatic non-small-cell lung cancer and received focal radiation plus CTLA-4 blockade that used ipilimumab. This receptor was obtained from a human donor with non-small cell lung cancer who had stable disease on radiotherapy plus ipilimumab. This specimen consisted of peripheral blood, obtained from a patient treated with radiotherapy plus ipilimumab. This sequence joins TRBV5-6 and TRBJ2-2; perhaps TRBD2 as D (5 bases). The CDR3 region is CASSSLRARDTGELFF. The DNA for the CDR3 is TGTGCCAGCAGCTCTCTGAGGGCGAGGGACACCGGGGAGCTGTTTTTT.